These T cell receptor beta chains were read from a single sample in a study of T-cell reconstitution after alpha-beta-depleted transplantation in children. TCRdb passed the PCR reads through MiXCR, listing each CDR3 protein once. The repertoire holds about 830,000 distinct CDR3 sequences, with under 20% as singletons. The sequences come from PBMCs, mostly from graft donor cells, collected 360 days after TCRalphabeta/CD19-depleted stem cell transplant. The receptors stem from a male patient younger than 18 who had a stem cell transplant for acute lymphoblastic leukemia, so the T cells may come from the graft donor. The CDR3 runs from the conserved cysteine through the conserved F or W. Fields, in order: D gene, V gene, J gene, CDR3 protein. A D gene is named only where the DNA matches it firmly.

>.|TRBV5-1|TRBJ2-1
CASSFPGNSYNEQFF
>TRBD1|TRBV5-1|TRBJ1-1
CASSSGQVSIWTEAFF
>.|TRBV12-3/TRBV12-4|TRBJ2-4
CASSLGIGRKNIQYF
>.|TRBV4-2|TRBJ2-7
CASSQEVTRYEQYF
>TRBD1|TRBV7-3|TRBJ2-3
CASSFTGDTDTQYF
>.|TRBV27|TRBJ2-7
CASGLGASYEQYF
>.|TRBV13|TRBJ2-7
CASSLGDWSYEQYF
>.|TRBV6-1|TRBJ2-5
CASSEGRLQETQYF
>.|TRBV7-3|TRBJ2-6
CASSSARVSLRSGANVLTF
>.|TRBV7-9|TRBJ2-5
CASSFRVEETQYF
>TRBD2|TRBV18|TRBJ2-1
CASSPPTRGGAYNEQFF
>.|TRBV5-1|TRBJ2-4
CASSAWTDSAKNIQYF
>.|TRBV20-1|TRBJ1-6
CSARRPPPLHF
>.|TRBV9|TRBJ2-2
CASSTRGPGELFF
>.|TRBV4-1|TRBJ2-3
CASSLYWVRTDTQYF
>.|TRBV19|TRBJ2-1
CASTQQGVPNNEQFF
>.|TRBV7-2|TRBJ2-1
CASSLGVLYNEQFF
>TRBD2|TRBV3-1|TRBJ2-1
CASSQGITAGADNEQFF
>TRBD2|TRBV4-2|TRBJ2-2
CASSQAPPGLAGGLGGELFF
>TRBD1|TRBV24-1|TRBJ2-7
CATSSQDRPYEQYF
>TRBD1|TRBV10-1|TRBJ2-5
CASIQTGAQETQYF
>.|TRBV4-2|TRBJ2-2
CASSLAPRGSTGELFF